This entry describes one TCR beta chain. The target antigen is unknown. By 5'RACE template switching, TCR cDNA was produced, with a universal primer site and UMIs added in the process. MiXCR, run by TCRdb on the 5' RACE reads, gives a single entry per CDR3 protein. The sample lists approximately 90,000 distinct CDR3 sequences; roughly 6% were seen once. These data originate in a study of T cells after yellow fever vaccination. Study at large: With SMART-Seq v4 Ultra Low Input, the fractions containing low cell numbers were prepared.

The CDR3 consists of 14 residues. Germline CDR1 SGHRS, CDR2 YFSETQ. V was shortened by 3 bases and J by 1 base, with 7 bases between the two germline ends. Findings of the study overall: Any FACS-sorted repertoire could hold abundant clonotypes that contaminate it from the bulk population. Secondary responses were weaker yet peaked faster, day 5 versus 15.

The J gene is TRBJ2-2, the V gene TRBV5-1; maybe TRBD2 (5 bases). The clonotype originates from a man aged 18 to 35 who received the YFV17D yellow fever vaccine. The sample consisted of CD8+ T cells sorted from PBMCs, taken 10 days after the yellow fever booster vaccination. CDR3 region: CASSSRGNTGELFF. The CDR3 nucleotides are TGCGCCAGCAGCTCTCGGGGGAACACCGGGGAGCTGTTTTTT.